What follows is one T cell receptor (beta chain) and its context. Its antigen is unidentified. The junction shows a germline mismatch at one end, possibly a read error. Three rounds of nested PCR, following a modified ARM-PCR protocol, produced the TCRbeta library. MiXCR was run by TCRdb on the multiplex PCR reads, yielding one entry per CDR3 protein. The profile covers 120,000 or so distinct CDR3 sequences, with about 66% appearing a single time and about 13% taken by the ten largest. No cell sorting was done before RNA was extracted from the tissue. Newly diagnosed lung cancer patients had thoracic surgery in China, August–late 2014, without prior chemotherapy. The CDR3 totals 17 residues. Germline V CDR1 and CDR2: SGHNT, YENEEA. The data were obtained in a study of tumor and adjacent non-tumor tissue in lung cancer. Study results and caveats: TCR diversity was significantly greater in tumor than normal lung tissue. Patients with more diverse tumor TCRs had worse survival. Top 100 clones took a larger repertoire share in normal lung.

The chain recombines TRBV11-3 with TRBJ2-2; no firm D call. This clonotype was sampled from a man aged 30 to 39 with non-small cell lung cancer. Sequencing input: lung tumor tissue. The CDR3 sequence is CANSLRVVTFRTGELFF. CDR3 coding DNA: TGTGCCAACAGCTTAAGAGTCGTGACCTTTCGAACCGGGGAGCTGTTTTTT.